Listed below are T cell receptor beta chains from one sample, sequenced in a study of blood T cell repertoires in COVID-19. The protocol was immunoSEQ multiplex PCR, while the TCRdb copy is restricted to in-frame clones and leaves out a portion. The sample includes approximately 310,000 clones, 70% to 90% of them seen just once. Sample: PBMCs or T cells enriched from blood (not recorded which). These receptors originate from a young man who had recovered from COVID-19. The CDR3 runs from the conserved cysteine through the conserved F or W. Each record gives: CDR3 length, J gene, clone size, D gene, V gene, CDR3 DNA, CDR3 protein. The D gene is left open where the match is weak. Only some rows state a clone size, as once, few, many or a class for expanded clones.

>15|TRBJ1-1|NA|NA|TRBV11-2
TGTGCCAGCAGCTTAGGGGAGGCATTGAACACTGAAGCTTTCTTT
CASSLGEALNTEAFF
>13|TRBJ2-1|NA|NA|TRBV12-3/TRBV12-4
TGTGCCAGCAGCGAGGCCTCCTACAATGAGCAGTTCTTC
CASSEASYNEQFF
>17|TRBJ2-1|few|TRBD1|TRBV19
TGTGCCAGTAGTACCCTAGTCGGGACAGGGGTTTCCAATGAGCAGTTCTTC
CASSTLVGTGVSNEQFF
>17|TRBJ2-1|NA|NA|TRBV5-6
TGTGCCAGCAGCTTGGCCTTTGAGCGGAGCTCCTACAATGAGCAGTTCTTC
CASSLAFERSSYNEQFF
>16|TRBJ2-7|NA|NA|TRBV6-5
TGTGCCAGCAGTTACGGGGCGGCGGGGAGGACCTACGAGCAGTACTTC
CASSYGAAGRTYEQYF
>12|TRBJ1-5|NA|NA|TRBV12-3/TRBV12-4
TGTGCCAGCGCCCAGGCAAATCAGCCCCAGCATTTT
CASAQANQPQHF
>21|TRBJ1-3|NA|TRBD1|TRBV24-1
TGTGCCACCAAGGGGACCCGAGCGGGGACAGGGGACGGGGCCTCTGGAAACACCATATATTTT
CATKGTRAGTGDGASGNTIYF
>14|TRBJ1-1|NA|NA|TRBV19
TGTGCCAGTAGTATTCCGCGTTTGAGCCCTGAAGCTTTCTTT
CASSIPRLSPEAFF
>13|TRBJ1-1|NA|NA|TRBV27
TGTGCCAGCAGAGGAGAAATGAACACTGAAGCTTTCTTT
CASRGEMNTEAFF
>19|TRBJ2-3|NA|NA|TRBV4-2
TGTGCCAGCAGCCAAGATCTTTCTTCGGGGGGCCCGTTCACAGATACGCAGTATTTT
CASSQDLSSGGPFTDTQYF
>18|TRBJ2-3|NA|TRBD2|TRBV10-3
TGTGCCATCAGGGGAGGGACTAGCGGGGCGGACGGTCCAGATACGCAGTATTTT
CAIRGGTSGADGPDTQYF
>17|TRBJ1-6|few|NA|TRBV5-1
TGCGCCAGCAGCTTGCAACTTTCGGGTCAGGGTGGTTCACCCCTCCACTTT
CASSLQLSGQGGSPLHF